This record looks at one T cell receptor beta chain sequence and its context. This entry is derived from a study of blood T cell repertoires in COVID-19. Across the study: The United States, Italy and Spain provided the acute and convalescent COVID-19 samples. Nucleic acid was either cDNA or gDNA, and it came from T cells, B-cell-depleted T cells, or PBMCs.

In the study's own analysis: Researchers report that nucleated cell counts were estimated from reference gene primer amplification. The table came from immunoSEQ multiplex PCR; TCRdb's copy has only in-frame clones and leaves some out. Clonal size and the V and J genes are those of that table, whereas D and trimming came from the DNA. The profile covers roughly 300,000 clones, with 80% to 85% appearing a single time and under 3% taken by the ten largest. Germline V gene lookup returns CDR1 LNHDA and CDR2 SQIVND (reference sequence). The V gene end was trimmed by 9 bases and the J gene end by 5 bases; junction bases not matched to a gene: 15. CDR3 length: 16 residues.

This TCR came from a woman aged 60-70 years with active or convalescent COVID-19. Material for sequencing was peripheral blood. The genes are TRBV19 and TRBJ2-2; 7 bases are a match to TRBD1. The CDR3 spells CASTRTGVGPTGELFF. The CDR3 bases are TGTGCCAGCACCAGAACAGGGGTTGGACCGACCGGGGAGCTGTTTTTT.